Presented here are 18 T cell receptor beta chains from one specimen sequenced in a study of T cell responses to AZD1222 COVID-19 vaccine. Method: immunoSEQ multiplex PCR; TCRdb's copy keeps in-frame clones and lacks some. This sample has about 180,000 clones, with approximately 90% found just once. Sequences were derived from peripheral blood, sampled on day 0 of AZD1222 vaccination. Receptor source: an adult in good health.

The chain employs TRBV5-1 and TRBJ1-1; tentatively, D is TRBD1 (5 bases). Germline V lookup: CDR1 SGHRS, CDR2 YFSETQ. V lost 5 bases and J lost 11, with 19 bases in between. The CDR3 consists of 13 residues. DNA for the CDR3: TGCGCCAGCAGTGTGGACCCCGTTCGACAGGCTTTCTTT. The encoded protein is CASSVDPVRQAFF. Using reference TRBV5-1 and TRBJ1-1 for the parts outside the CDR3, the full variable domain is KAGVTQTPRYLIKTRGQQVTLSCSPISGHRSVSWYQQTPGQGLQFLFEYFSETQRNKGNFPGRFSGRQFSNSRSEMNVSTLELGDSALYLCASSVDPVRQAFFGQGTRLTVV.

V and J are TRBV5-8 and TRBJ1-4; the match to TRBD1 covers 10 bases. With 3 bases clipped from V and 0 bases from J, the junction kept 2 bases outside the gene matches. Germline lookup yields CDR1 SGHTS and CDR2 YDEGEE. The CDR3 has 16 residues. DNA of the CDR3: TGTGCCAGCAGCTCTGGACAGGGGGCAACTAATGAAAAACTGTTTTTT. Protein sequence: CASSSGQGATNEKLFF.

The rearrangement links TRBV18 to TRBJ1-2; 10 positions agree with TRBD1. Germline V lookup: CDR1 KGHSH, CDR2 LQKENI. V trimming: 4 bases; J trimming: 6 bases; junction bases outside the gene matches: 2. The CDR3 is 13 residues long. The CDR3 protein is CASSLGTGDGYTF. The DNA for the CDR3 is TGTGCCAGCTCACTCGGGACAGGGGATGGCTACACCTTC. Using reference TRBV18 and TRBJ1-2 for the parts outside the CDR3, the full variable domain is NAGVMQNPRHLVRRRGQEARLRCSPMKGHSHVYWYRQLPEEGLKFMVYLQKENIIDESGMPKERFSAEFPKEGPSILRIQQVVRGDSAAYFCASSLGTGDGYTFGSGTRLTVV.

The genes are TRBV6-5 and TRBJ1-2; 8 bases agree with TRBD1. V shed 2 bases and J 6 bases; nucleotides not matched to a gene: 5. The V gene's germline CDR1 is MNHEY and CDR2 SVGAGI. CDR3 length equals 14 residues. CDR3: CASSYRGQGNGYTF. CDR3 coding DNA: TGTGCCAGCAGTTACCGCGGACAGGGTAATGGCTACACCTTC.

The rearrangement joins TRBV7-9 to TRBJ1-2; D ambiguous. The germline V gene encodes CDR1 SEHNR and CDR2 FQNEAQ (reference sequence). This CDR3 has 13 residues. Trimming shortened V by 5 bases and J by 6 bases, and 13 bases separated the two germline ends. The CDR3 is CASSPSNTDGYTF. The CDR3 bases are TGTGCCAGCAGCCCATCCAATACGGATGGCTACACCTTC.

The genes are TRBV6-1 and TRBJ1-6; 7 bases agree with TRBD1. Germline lookup yields CDR1 MNHNS and CDR2 SASEGT. V dropped 4 bases and J dropped 1; count of bases not matched to a gene: 4. The CDR3 is 16 residues long. In DNA form, the CDR3 reads TGTGCCAGCAGTGGGTACAGGGGATCCTATAATTCACCCCTCCACTTT. Its translation: CASSGYRGSYNSPLHF.

The chain employs TRBV3-1 (or the pseudogene TRBV3-2) and TRBJ1-1; D gene uncertain. The CDR3 is 13 residues long. Germline CDR1 reads LGHDT; CDR2 reads YNNKEL (reference sequence). Trimming stripped 1 base from V and 4 bases from J, with 7 bases between. CDR3 protein: CASSQGALTEAFF. DNA for the CDR3: TGTGCCAGCAGCCAAGGAGCCCTCACTGAAGCTTTCTTT.

The CDR3, as DNA: TGTGCCAGCAGCTCGTCGGACAGGGGTGCAGATACGCAGTATTTT. Its protein product is CASSSSDRGADTQYF. The rearrangement joins TRBV5-6 to TRBJ2-3; 9 bases map to TRBD1. Germline values: CDR1 SGHDT, CDR2 YYEEEE. J lost 4 bases, V lost 3 bases, and 6 bases had no gene match. The CDR3 contains 15 residues.

In its sample, this clone was seen once. The chain employs TRBV7-9 and TRBJ1-1; the match to TRBD1 covers 10 bases. V lost 3 bases, J lost 0 bases, and 4 bases stayed unmatched. The CDR3 has 16 amino acids. CDR1 and CDR2 (germline): SEHNR, FQNEAQ (reference sequence). The DNA of the CDR3 is TGTGCCAGCAGCTTGGACAGGGGGGTAATGAACACTGAAGCTTTCTTT. Amino acid sequence: CASSLDRGVMNTEAFF.

This clone was picked up one time. This chain joins TRBV27 and TRBJ1-1, with D hard to call. Trimming removed 4 bases at V and 3 bases at J, with 9 bases between. The germline gives CDR1 MNHEY, CDR2 SMNVEV (reference sequence). CDR3 length equals 13 residues. CDR3 residues: CASSWVADTEAFF. Here the CDR3 DNA reads TGTGCCAGCAGTTGGGTAGCGGACACTGAAGCTTTCTTT.

The chain recombines TRBV6-5 with TRBJ1-4; 8 nucleotides match TRBD1. J gave up 8 bases and V 0 bases, and 8 bases lay outside the gene matches. The length of the CDR3 is 16 residues. The germline V gene has CDR1 MNHEY and CDR2 SVGAGI. For the CDR3, the DNA is TGTGCCAGCAGTTACTCCTCAACGACAGGGGACGAAAAACTGTTTTTT. Amino acids: CASSYSSTTGDEKLFF.

The rearrangement uses TRBV27 and TRBJ1-2; 9 nucleotides match TRBD1. Germline trimming cut 4 bases from V and 8 bases from J; bases unmatched to any gene: 2. The CDR3 is 12 residues long. The V gene's germline CDR1 is MNHEY and CDR2 SMNVEV (reference sequence). The CDR3 DNA follows: TGTGCCAGCAGTTCGACAGGGGGAGGCTACACCTTC. Its protein is CASSSTGGGYTF.

J is TRBJ1-2 and V is TRBV18; D may be TRBD1 (6 bases). The V gene's germline CDR1 is KGHSH and CDR2 LQKENI. Trimming left V 2 bases short and J 2 bases short, with 18 bases between. The CDR3 sequence is 17 residues long. In DNA, the CDR3 is TGTGCCAGCTCACCAAAATCGTCAGGGGCCGTCAACTATGGCTACACCTTC. This gives the protein CASSPKSSGAVNYGYTF.

V usage is TRBV2 and J usage is TRBJ2-5, with D possibly called TRBD1 or TRBD2 (5 bases each). Germline CDR1 SNHLY, CDR2 FYNNEI. The length of the CDR3 is 13 residues. Trimming cost V 8 bases and J 0 bases, with 10 bases left between them. CDR3 DNA sequence: TGTGCCAGCCATCGGGACCACCAAGAGACCCAGTACTTC. Its translation: CASHRDHQETQYF.

CDR3 protein: CASSDTGSEQYF. CDR3 nucleotides: TGTGCCAGCAGCGATACAGGGTCCGAGCAGTACTTC. V gene TRBV11-3 combines with J gene TRBJ2-7; maybe TRBD1 (6 bases). The CDR3 loop spans 12 amino acids. Germline V gene data show CDR1 as SGHNT and CDR2 as YENEEA. V lost 5 bases and J lost 6, with 11 bases in between.

The J gene is TRBJ2-7, the V gene TRBV2, with D unclear. Germline V gene sequence: CDR1 SNHLY, CDR2 FYNNEI. The CDR3 spans 12 residues. V gave up 6 bases and J gave up 0 bases, with 6 bases separating them. This CDR3 is CASSTTSYEQYF. CDR3 DNA sequence: TGTGCCAGCAGCACTACCTCCTACGAGCAGTACTTC.

The rearrangement joins TRBV7-8 to TRBJ2-5; tentative D call: TRBD1 (6 bases). Per germline, CDR1 SGHVS and CDR2 FQNEAQ. The CDR3 is 16 amino acids. V shed 6 bases and J shed 2 bases, with 19 bases lying between them. The DNA of the CDR3 is TGTGCCAGCAGTCTAGTACGAGGGGGATTTCAAGAGACCCAGTACTTC. Translated, it gives CASSLVRGGFQETQYF.

The chain employs TRBV5-6 and TRBJ1-5; no clear D. V gave up 3 bases and J gave up 0 bases, with 7 bases separating them. The germline gives CDR1 SGHDT, CDR2 YYEEEE. The CDR3 runs 14 residues. The CDR3 here is CASSSMNSNQPQHF. CDR3 DNA sequence: TGTGCCAGCAGCTCCATGAATAGCAATCAGCCCCAGCATTTT.